The 5 T cell receptor beta chains below all came from one sample that was sequenced in a study of T cells in Graves' hyperthyroidism and ophthalmopathy (dated by TCRdb to between 2018 and 2021). The method behind the library was multiplex PCR. TCRdb lists the instrument as Illumina HiSeq 2000. TCR beta CDR3 regions were amplified from RNA transcripts. The first round of RT-PCR for the TCR CDR3 was performed with the HTBI primer set and the Qiagen OneStep RT-PCR kit. TCRdb reprocessing: public reads trimmed at Q25 with fastp, clones called with MiXCR, in-frame beta chains kept. Every distinct CDR3 protein forms one entry, paired with its most common genes and DNA. The sample yields roughly 350,000 distinct CDR3 sequences; about 14% were counted once. The ten largest clones capture less than 20% of the sample. The sequenced sample was blood. These receptors were collected from a woman in her thirties with Graves' ophthalmopathy.

This clonotype has at least ten counts. V and J are TRBV10-3 and TRBJ2-6; no firm D call. Trimming removed 3 bases at V and 0 bases at J, with 9 bases between. The CDR3 runs 16 residues. The germline V gene has CDR1 ENHRY and CDR2 SYGVKD. The CDR3 loop reads CAISDTAPSGANVLTF. For the CDR3, the DNA is TGTGCCATCAGTGATACAGCCCCCTCTGGGGCCAACGTCCTGACTTTC.

This clonotype was recorded many times. The chain is built from TRBV27 and TRBJ1-5; no clear D gene. The germline V and J ends were trimmed by 6 bases and 0 bases, with 12 bases remaining between them. Germline assignment: CDR1 MNHEY and CDR2 SMNVEV (reference sequence). The CDR3 is 15 residues long. As DNA, the CDR3 is TGTGCCAGCAGGAGCGTCTTTGATAGCAATCAGCCCCAGCATTTT. Residues: CASRSVFDSNQPQHF.

This clonotype was seen ten or more times. The J gene is TRBJ2-7, the V gene TRBV11-2; D possibly corresponds to TRBD2 (6 bases). V lost 3 bases and J 5 bases, leaving 14 bases between the germline ends. Germline CDR1 SGHAT, CDR2 FQNNGV. The length of the CDR3 is 14 residues. The DNA for the CDR3 is TGTGCCAGCAGCTTGCCAGGGAGGAGCAACGAGCAGTACTTC. Translating it yields CASSLPGRSNEQYF.

This clonotype was seen ten or more times. The chain carries TRBV28 and TRBJ1-5; 7 bases are shared with TRBD1. The CDR3 totals 17 residues. J lost 5 bases, V lost 1 base, and 11 bases had no gene match. The germline V gene has CDR1 MDHEN and CDR2 SYDVKM. The CDR3 reads CASSLFRDRASDQPQHF. CDR3 nucleotides: TGTGCCAGCAGTTTATTCCGAGACAGGGCCTCTGATCAGCCCCAGCATTTT.

This clonotype appeared many times. The J gene is TRBJ2-7, the V gene TRBV7-2, with a possible D match to TRBD1 (5 bases). This CDR3 has 16 residues. Deletions cut 4 bases from V and 4 bases from J, with 20 bases between. Germline V gives CDR1 SGHTA, CDR2 FQGNSA. CDR3 DNA sequence: TGTGCCAGCAGCTCAGGGTCTCCCATCCAAGGATACGAGCAGTACTTC. As protein: CASSSGSPIQGYEQYF.